The sequence of this T cell receptor beta chain was determined in a study of patients and donors after allogeneic stem cell transplantation. TCRdb itself ran the RT-PCR reads through MiXCR, one entry per CDR3 protein. The sample yields approximately 88,000 distinct CDR3 sequences, around 5% seen once. The germline CDR1 and CDR2 sequences are SGHTA and FQGTGA. V gave up 5 bases and J gave up 4 bases; unmatched junction bases: 3. The CDR3 is 13 amino acids. The clonotype comes from a human donor who was either an allogeneic HSCT recipient or a stem cell or donor lymphocyte infusion donor (not recorded which). It is not recorded whose cells these are; they may come from a transplant donor. Sequences were obtained from blood, either unsorted or a sorted T cell fraction (not recorded which). This rearrangement joins TRBV7-3 to TRBJ2-7; 9 nucleotides line up with TRBD1. The CDR3 loop reads CASSVQGAYEQYF. CDR3 sequence (DNA): TGTGCCAGCAGCGTACAGGGGGCTTACGAGCAGTACTTC. Supplemented by reference TRBV7-3 and TRBJ2-7, the full variable domain reads GAGVSQTPSNKVTEKGKYVELRCDPISGHTALYWYRQSLGQGPEFLIYFQGTGAADDSGLPNDRFFAVRPEGSVSTLKIQRTERGDSAVYLCASSVQGAYEQYFGPGTRLTVT.